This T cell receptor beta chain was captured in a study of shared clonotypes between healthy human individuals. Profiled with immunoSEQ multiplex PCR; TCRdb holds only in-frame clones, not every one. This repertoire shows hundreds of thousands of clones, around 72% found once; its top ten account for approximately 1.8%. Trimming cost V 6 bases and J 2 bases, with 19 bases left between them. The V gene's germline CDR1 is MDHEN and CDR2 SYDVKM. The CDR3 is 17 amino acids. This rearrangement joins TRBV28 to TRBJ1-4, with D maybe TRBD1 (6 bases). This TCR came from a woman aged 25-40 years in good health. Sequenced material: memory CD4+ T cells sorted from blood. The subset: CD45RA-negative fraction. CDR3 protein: CASSNNRARKTNEKLFF. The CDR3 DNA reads TGTGCCAGCAGCAATAACAGGGCCCGCAAGACTAATGAAAAACTGTTTTTT. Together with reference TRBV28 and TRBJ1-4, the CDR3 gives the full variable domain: DVKVTQSSRYLVKRTGEKVFLECVQDMDHENMFWYRQDPGLGLRLIYFSYDVKMKEKGDIPEGYSVSREKKERFSLILESASTNQTSMYLCASSNNRARKTNEKLFFGSGTQLSVL.